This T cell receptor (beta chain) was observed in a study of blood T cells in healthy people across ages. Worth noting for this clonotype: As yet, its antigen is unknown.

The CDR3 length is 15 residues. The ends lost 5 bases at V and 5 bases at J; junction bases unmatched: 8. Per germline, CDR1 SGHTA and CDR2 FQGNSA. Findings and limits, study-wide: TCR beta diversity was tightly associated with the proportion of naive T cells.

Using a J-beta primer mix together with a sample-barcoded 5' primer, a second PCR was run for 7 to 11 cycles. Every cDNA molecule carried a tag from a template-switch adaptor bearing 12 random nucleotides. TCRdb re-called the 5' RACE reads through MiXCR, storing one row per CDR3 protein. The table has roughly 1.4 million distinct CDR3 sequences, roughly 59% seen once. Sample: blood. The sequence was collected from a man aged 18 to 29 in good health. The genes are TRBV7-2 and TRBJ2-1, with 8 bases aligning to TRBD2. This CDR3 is CASSPSVLADNEQFF. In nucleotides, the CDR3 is TGTGCCAGCAGCCCCAGTGTACTAGCGGACAATGAGCAGTTCTTC. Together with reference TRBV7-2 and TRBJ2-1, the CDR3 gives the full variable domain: GAGVSQSPSNKVTEKGKDVELRCDPISGHTALYWYRQSLGQGLEFLIYFQGNSAPDKSGLPSDRFSAERTGGSVSTLTIQRTQQEDSAVYLCASSPSVLADNEQFFGPGTRLTVL.